Below are 21 T cell receptor beta chains sequenced from a single sample in a study of blood T cell repertoires in COVID-19. Clones were sequenced by immunoSEQ multiplex PCR, and TCRdb holds only the in-frame ones, with some missing. The table has 85,000 to 120,000 clones, more than 85% seen once. Sample: peripheral blood. These receptors were taken from a man aged 50-60 years with active or convalescent COVID-19.

The chain has TRBV18 and TRBJ2-7, with 10 positions matching TRBD1. The V gene's germline CDR1 is KGHSH and CDR2 LQKENI. The CDR3 is 17 residues long. With 3 bases clipped from V and 3 bases from J, the junction kept 11 bases outside the gene matches. The CDR3 DNA sequence: TGTGCCAGCTCACCCGGGGTAGACCGGGACAGGGGCTACGAGCAGTACTTC. Translated: CASSPGVDRDRGYEQYF.

This clone was recorded only once. V gene TRBV5-1 combines with J gene TRBJ1-2; 9 bases match TRBD1. The CDR3 loop spans 15 amino acids. Germline V lookup: CDR1 SGHRS, CDR2 YFSETQ. The V gene end was trimmed by 4 bases and the J gene end by 8 bases; junction bases not matched to a gene: 12. The CDR3 sequence is CASSVTGTGTWGYTF. The DNA of the CDR3 is TGCGCCAGCAGCGTGACCGGGACAGGGACCTGGGGCTACACCTTC.

This chain connects TRBV5-1 to TRBJ2-3, with 7 bases aligning to TRBD1. The CDR3 has 15 amino acids. The J segment lost 1 base and the V segment lost 5 bases, leaving 7 bases of the junction unmatched. Germline assignment: CDR1 SGHRS and CDR2 YFSETQ. The CDR3: CASRFRQGGTDTQYF. The DNA for the CDR3 is TGCGCCAGCAGATTCCGACAGGGAGGCACAGATACGCAGTATTTT.

V gene TRBV7-2 combines with J gene TRBJ1-4; D gene unclear. The V end was cut by 4 bases, the J end by 0 bases, with 6 bases between. The length of the CDR3 is 14 residues. Germline CDR1 SGHTA, CDR2 FQGNSA. The CDR3 loop is CASSSVTTNEKLFF. The CDR3 DNA sequence: TGTGCCAGCAGCTCGGTCACAACTAATGAAAAACTGTTTTTT.

The genes are TRBV28 and TRBJ1-6, with 8 bases aligning to TRBD1. This CDR3 is built from 13 residues. The V and J ends lost 7 bases and 7 bases, in that order; junction bases with no gene match: 3. Germline CDR1 MDHEN, CDR2 SYDVKM. The CDR3 DNA follows: TGTGCCAGCAAGACAGGGGAAAATTCACCCCTCCACTTT. This encodes CASKTGENSPLHF.

The V gene is TRBV27, the J gene TRBJ2-1, with a weak D call TRBD1 (5 bases). CDR3 size: 14 residues. V shed 4 bases and J shed 0 bases, with 7 bases lying between them. The V gene's germline CDR1 is MNHEY and CDR2 SMNVEV (reference sequence). The CDR3, as DNA: TGTGCCAGCAGTTGGACAAACTCCTACAATGAGCAGTTCTTC. Encoded protein: CASSWTNSYNEQFF.

V gene TRBV27 combines with J gene TRBJ2-3; 9 nucleotides align to TRBD2. The V gene end was trimmed by 5 bases and the J gene end by 1 base; junction bases not matched to a gene: 1. This CDR3 region has 14 residues. Germline assignment: CDR1 MNHEY and CDR2 SMNVEV (reference sequence). In DNA form, the CDR3 reads TGTGCCAGCAGTGTAGCGGGGGGCACAGATACGCAGTATTTT. Protein product: CASSVAGGTDTQYF.

This clone turned up a few times. V and J are TRBV5-1 and TRBJ1-2; 10 nucleotides line up with TRBD1. V lost 3 bases, J lost 8 bases, and 4 bases stayed unmatched. The CDR3 is 13 amino acids. The germline V gene has CDR1 SGHRS and CDR2 YFSETQ. The CDR3 is CASSWTGGEGYTF. The CDR3 DNA is TGCGCCAGCAGCTGGACAGGGGGTGAGGGCTACACCTTC.

J is TRBJ2-7 and V is TRBV5-1; D call uncertain. Germline CDR1 and CDR2: SGHRS and YFSETQ. This CDR3 contains 13 residues. V lost 0 bases and J 1 base, leaving 5 bases between the germline ends. CDR3 amino acids: CASSLDGSYEQYF. The CDR3 region has the DNA TGCGCCAGCAGCTTGGACGGGTCCTACGAGCAGTACTTC.

The chain recombines TRBV11-2 with TRBJ2-3; the match to TRBD1 covers 10 bases. Unmatched junction bases numbered 8, after V lost 1 base and J lost 7 bases. The germline V gene encodes CDR1 SGHAT and CDR2 FQNNGV. CDR3 length: 16 residues. The chain's CDR3 is CASSLGSTGGGNTQYF. CDR3 bases: TGTGCCAGCAGCTTAGGGTCGACAGGGGGCGGAAATACGCAGTATTTT.

The chain couples TRBV5-4 to TRBJ1-1; D may be TRBD1 (6 bases). Per germline, CDR1 SGHNT and CDR2 YYREEE (reference sequence). Trimming cost V 0 bases and J 1 base, with 10 bases left between them. This CDR3 has 15 amino acids. In nucleotides, the CDR3 is TGTGCCAGCAGCTTGGCAGGGGTCCAGAACACTGAAGCTTTCTTT. It translates to CASSLAGVQNTEAFF.

The sample holds one count of this clone. The rearrangement links TRBV6-5 to TRBJ1-2, with 8 bases aligning to TRBD1. Per germline, CDR1 MNHEY and CDR2 SVGAGI. The CDR3 sequence is 15 residues long. V dropped 3 bases and J dropped 3; count of bases not matched to a gene: 6. CDR3 bases: TGTGCCAGCAGTTATAGACAGGGGAATTACTATGGCTACACCTTC. The encoded protein is CASSYRQGNYYGYTF.

The chain employs TRBV18 and TRBJ2-5; D is unresolved. V dropped 0 bases and J dropped 5 bases, with 7 bases sitting between them. This CDR3 has 13 residues. In germline, CDR1 is KGHSH, CDR2 LQKENI. The CDR3 spells CASSPPQTETQYF. The CDR3 nucleotides read TGTGCCAGCTCACCACCACAGACGGAGACCCAGTACTTC.

The chain employs TRBV29-1 and TRBJ2-7, with 8 bases lining up with TRBD1. The CDR3 runs to 12 residues. The J segment lost 2 bases and the V segment lost 7 bases, leaving 4 bases of the junction unmatched. CDR1 is SQVTM, CDR2 ANQGSEA, per germline. The CDR3 DNA sequence: TGCAGCGGGGGACAGGCCGCCTACGAGCAGTACTTC. Translating gives CSGGQAAYEQYF.

The V call is TRBV6-2 or TRBV6-3, the J call TRBJ2-7, with 9 bases fitting TRBD1. V dropped 5 bases and J dropped 0; count of bases not matched to a gene: 5. CDR1 and CDR2 from the germline V gene are MNHEY and SVGEGT. This CDR3 comprises 15 residues. For the CDR3, the DNA is TGTGCCAGCAGTCGCGGGACAGGGCTCTCCTACGAGCAGTACTTC. This translates into CASSRGTGLSYEQYF.

The V gene is TRBV6-5, the J gene TRBJ1-2; perhaps TRBD1 as D (6 bases). The CDR3 loop spans 15 amino acids. The germline V gene has CDR1 MNHEY and CDR2 SVGAGI. V lost 5 bases to trimming and J lost 0 bases, with 13 bases between them. The CDR3 loop reads CASSTTGTTNYGYTF. The CDR3 bases are TGTGCCAGCAGTACGACAGGAACAACTAACTATGGCTACACCTTC.

This chain links TRBV6-5 with TRBJ1-1; maybe TRBD1 (5 bases). This CDR3 is built from 14 residues. Per germline, CDR1 MNHEY and CDR2 SVGAGI. Trimming removed 0 bases from V and 4 bases from J, with 9 bases in between. The CDR3 DNA reads TGTGCCAGCAGTTACTCCAGGGTTGGCACTGAAGCTTTCTTT. It yields the protein CASSYSRVGTEAFF.

The chain is built from TRBV30 and TRBJ1-1; possibly TRBD1 for D (6 bases). Trimming left V 0 bases short and J 3 bases short, with 8 bases between. The CDR3 extends over 13 amino acids. Germline V gene data show CDR1 as GTSNPN and CDR2 as SVGIG (reference sequence). The CDR3 region has the DNA TGTGCCTGGAGTGTACAGGGCGACACTGAAGCTTTCTTT. Its translation: CAWSVQGDTEAFF.

The V call is TRBV11-2, the J call TRBJ2-5, with D tentatively TRBD2 (7 bases). CDR1 and CDR2 (germline): SGHAT, FQNNGV. V lost 3 bases and J 5 bases, leaving 10 bases between the germline ends. This CDR3 has 13 residues. The CDR3 nucleotides read TGTGCCAGCAGCTTCGGGGGGCAGGAGACCCAGTACTTC. Protein sequence: CASSFGGQETQYF.

V gene TRBV18 combines with J gene TRBJ2-5; 12 bases are shared with TRBD2. The CDR3 has 16 residues. CDR1 and CDR2 from the germline V gene are KGHSH and LQKENI. The junction had 5 bases not matched to a gene; V was cut back by 1 base and J by 5 bases. CDR3 region: CASSPRLAGDGETQYF. Written as DNA, the CDR3 is TGTGCCAGCTCACCACGACTAGCGGGGGACGGGGAGACCCAGTACTTC.

The rearrangement uses TRBV4-2 and TRBJ1-3, with D tentatively TRBD1 (5 bases). The V gene lost 2 bases and the J gene lost 2 bases, with 7 bases spanning the gap. CDR3 size: 14 residues. Per germline, CDR1 LGHNA and CDR2 YNFKEQ. CDR3 coding DNA: TGTGCCAGCAGCCAAATAGGGGCTGGAAACACCATATATTTT. Translated, it gives CASSQIGAGNTIYF.